Listed here are 28 T cell receptor beta chains from one sample, sequenced in a study of Ad26.COV2.S vaccination and SARS-CoV-2 variants (dated by TCRdb to the early 2020s). Libraries were built with the immunoSEQ multiplex PCR assay. In TCRdb, the immuneACCESS table is reduced to in-frame sequences with V and J assigned. These tables do not hold every clone; where another copy was compared, an unresolved V gene accounts for under half, and the others remain unexplained. Counted in this sample were hundreds of thousands of clones; about nine tenths of them appeared once. The ten largest clones take up 3.4% of the sample. The sample's treatment or condition, from its label and the paper: approximately 18 received Ad26.COV2.S at low or high dose, single or two shots; about 5 received placebo; per-sample allocation not given. Repertoires of vaccine and placebo recipients were sequenced from samples collected on day 63 after the first injection.

The sample consisted of peripheral blood, taken in a trial of Ad26.COV2.S vaccine versus placebo. These receptors were obtained from a person between 18 and 60 years old who received the Ad26.COV2.S COVID-19 vaccine or a placebo.

This clone was counted between two and nine times. This rearrangement joins TRBV14 to TRBJ1-1; D gene ambiguous. Germline V CDR1 and CDR2: SGHDN, FVKESK. The CDR3 is 12 amino acids. With 3 bases removed from V and 10 bases from J, the gap between germline ends came to 12 bases. CDR3 in DNA: TGTGCCAGCAGCCAGTATTTGTGGGGAGCTTTCTTT. Translation gives CASSQYLWGAFF.

The gene calls are TRBV4-1 and TRBJ2-7, with D possibly called TRBD1 or TRBD2 (5 bases each). The CDR3 runs to 12 residues. Germline values: CDR1 MGHRA, CDR2 YSYEKL. V gave up 3 bases and J gave up 5 bases, with 8 bases separating them. The CDR3 loop reads CASSHWGNEQYF. In DNA, the CDR3 is TGCGCCAGCAGCCATTGGGGGAACGAGCAGTACTTC.

The chain recombines TRBV30 with TRBJ1-2, with unresolved D. The CDR3 totals 12 residues. Germline CDR1 and CDR2: GTSNPN and SVGIG (reference sequence). V was clipped by 2 bases and J by 7 bases, with 11 bases between them. The CDR3 reads CAWSQTPGGYTF. The CDR3 region has the DNA TGTGCCTGGAGTCAAACCCCGGGTGGCTACACCTTC.

The rearrangement links TRBV3-1 (or the pseudogene TRBV3-2) to TRBJ2-2; D is undetermined. Per the germline V gene, CDR1 is LGHDT and CDR2 is YNNKEL (reference sequence). The CDR3 is 13 amino acids. V lost 1 base, J lost 4 bases, and 4 bases lay in between. The CDR3 DNA reads as TGTGCCAGCAGCCAAGTGGGCACCGGGGAGCTGTTTTTT. Its protein is CASSQVGTGELFF.

The rearrangement links TRBV9 to TRBJ1-4; D gene unclear. This CDR3 region has 15 residues. CDR1 is SGDLS, CDR2 YYNGEE, per germline. V was trimmed by 4 bases and J by 0 bases, leaving 10 bases between them. The CDR3 is CASSINPTTNEKLFF. The CDR3 DNA reads as TGTGCCAGCAGCATCAACCCGACAACTAATGAAAAACTGTTTTTT.

The chain links TRBV19 to TRBJ2-1, with D possibly being TRBD2 (5 bases). Deletions cut 3 bases from V and 4 bases from J, with 13 bases between. In germline, CDR1 is LNHDA, CDR2 SQIVND (reference sequence). CDR3 length equals 15 residues. Here the CDR3 reads CASSIGGLAYNEQFF. The CDR3 DNA is TGTGCCAGTAGTATCGGCGGGTTGGCGTACAATGAGCAGTTCTTC.

This chain connects TRBV5-8 to TRBJ1-2; D unresolved. Germline V lookup: CDR1 SGHTS, CDR2 YDEGEE. Trimming left V 4 bases short and J 6 bases short, with 13 bases between. The CDR3 loop spans 13 amino acids. CDR3: CASSPLWGHGYTF. CDR3 nucleotides: TGTGCCAGCAGCCCCTTATGGGGTCATGGCTACACCTTC.

This clone has a single count. J is TRBJ2-7 and V is TRBV6-1, with 8 positions matching TRBD1. Trimming removed 2 bases from V and 0 bases from J; junction bases left unmatched: 12. Germline CDR1 MNHNS, CDR2 SASEGT. The length of the CDR3 is 18 residues. The CDR3 region is CASSEWRFTDRVSYEQYF. DNA of the CDR3: TGTGCCAGCAGTGAATGGCGTTTTACGGACAGGGTCTCCTACGAGCAGTACTTC.

The chain has TRBV2 and TRBJ2-7; D call uncertain. The germline V gene has CDR1 SNHLY and CDR2 FYNNEI. The CDR3 sequence is 11 residues long. Trimming stripped 5 bases from V and 0 bases from J, with 2 bases between. CDR3 coding DNA: TGTGCCAGCAGTCCCTCCTACGAGCAGTACTTC. Protein sequence: CASSPSYEQYF. Filled out from reference TRBV2 and TRBJ2-7, the complete variable domain reads EPEVTQTPSHQVTQMGQEVILRCVPISNHLYFYWYRQILGQKVEFLVSFYNNEISEKSEIFDDQFSVERPDGSNFTLKIRSTKLEDSAMYFCASSPSYEQYFGPGTRLTVT.

The chain combines TRBV30 with TRBJ1-2; D is possibly TRBD1 (5 bases). This CDR3 is 12 amino acids long. The germline V gene has CDR1 GTSNPN and CDR2 SVGIG (reference sequence). The germline V and J ends were trimmed by 7 bases and 7 bases, with 16 bases remaining between them. Here the CDR3 DNA reads TGTGCCTACGGGAAAGGGGCAGGTGGCTACACCTTC. It specifies CAYGKGAGGYTF.

V gene TRBV7-9 combines with J gene TRBJ1-2; D might be TRBD1 (5 bases). This CDR3 has 12 amino acids. CDR1 is SEHNR, CDR2 FQNEAQ, per germline (reference sequence). Trimming stripped 1 base from V and 8 bases from J, with 8 bases between. CDR3 in DNA: TGTGCCAGCAGCTTAGGAGGGGACGGCTACACCTTC. Translating it yields CASSLGGDGYTF. Full variable domain (rest looked up from reference TRBV7-9 and TRBJ1-2): DTGVSQNPRHKITKRGQNVTFRCDPISEHNRLYWYRQTLGQGPEFLTYFQNEAQLEKSRLLSDRFSAERPKGSFSTLEIQRTEQGDSAMYLCASSLGGDGYTFGSGTRLTVV.

The chain links TRBV6-5 to TRBJ1-4; TRBD1 is a possible D gene (5 bases). Germline CDR1 MNHEY, CDR2 SVGAGI. V lost 7 bases, J lost 3 bases, and 12 bases lay in between. This CDR3 spans 14 amino acids. The CDR3 sequence: CASNELGANEKLFF. The CDR3 bases are TGTGCCAGCAACGAATTAGGGGCTAATGAAAAACTGTTTTTT.

The chain employs TRBV5-1 and TRBJ2-3; D gene unclear. Deletions cut 4 bases from V and 4 bases from J, with 7 bases between. The length of the CDR3 is 12 residues. Germline CDR1 and CDR2: SGHRS and YFSETQ. CDR3 residues: CASSPAPDTQYF. In nucleotides, the CDR3 is TGCGCCAGCAGCCCCGCGCCAGATACGCAGTATTTT.

The chain carries TRBV4-1 and TRBJ1-1; perhaps TRBD1 as D (6 bases). This CDR3 has 15 residues. V gave up 3 bases and J gave up 3 bases, with 14 bases separating them. CDR1 and CDR2 (germline): MGHRA, YSYEKL. The CDR3 region is CASSHNRVGDTEAFF. In DNA, the CDR3 is TGCGCCAGCAGCCACAACAGGGTAGGTGACACTGAAGCTTTCTTT.

The V and J genes are TRBV10-3 and TRBJ2-7, with D unclear. V was cut by 5 bases and J by 2 bases, with 13 bases left in between. Per the germline V gene, CDR1 is ENHRY and CDR2 is SYGVKD. CDR3 length: 14 amino acids. CDR3 amino acids: CAISRAGETYEQYF. DNA for the CDR3: TGTGCCATCAGTAGGGCTGGGGAAACCTACGAGCAGTACTTC.

V usage is TRBV19 and J usage is TRBJ2-1; 11 bases fit TRBD2. CDR1 is LNHDA, CDR2 SQIVND, per germline (reference sequence). Unmatched junction bases numbered 11, after V lost 8 bases and J lost 5 bases. This CDR3 has 16 residues. CDR3 protein: CASRNLLAGGHNEQFF. The DNA for the CDR3 is TGTGCCAGTCGAAATCTTCTAGCGGGGGGACACAATGAGCAGTTCTTC.

The chain has TRBV6-6 and TRBJ1-4; D possibly corresponds to TRBD1 (5 bases). CDR1 and CDR2 (germline): MNHNY, SVGAGI (reference sequence). The CDR3 totals 12 residues. Trimming took off 7 bases at V and 10 bases at J, with 13 bases between the two ends. The CDR3 DNA reads TGTGCCAGCAATCAACCGGGGGGAAAACTGTTTTTT. Protein sequence: CASNQPGGKLFF.

The chain uses TRBV4-2 and TRBJ2-7; D ambiguous. Trimming removed 1 base from V and 2 bases from J, with 9 bases in between. CDR1 LGHNA and CDR2 YNFKEQ come from the germline V gene. The CDR3 extends over 14 amino acids. The chain's CDR3 is CASSQGPVTYEQYF. The CDR3 DNA reads as TGTGCCAGCAGCCAAGGTCCCGTTACCTACGAGCAGTACTTC.

The chain uses TRBV29-1 and TRBJ1-1; weak D call: TRBD1 (6 bases). This CDR3 is built from 14 residues. Per germline, CDR1 SQVTM and CDR2 ANQGSEA. V was cut by 4 bases and J by 0 bases, with 12 bases left in between. Here the CDR3 reads CSVGGGEMNTEAFF. The CDR3 bases are TGCAGCGTTGGGGGGGGCGAGATGAACACTGAAGCTTTCTTT.

The rearrangement uses TRBV18 and TRBJ1-5, with 9 bases lining up with TRBD1. This CDR3 comprises 16 residues. V lost 6 bases, J lost 1 base, and 7 bases stayed unmatched. Germline loops: CDR1 KGHSH, CDR2 LQKENI. The CDR3 spells CASSQWTGVSNQPQHF. The CDR3, as DNA: TGTGCCAGCTCCCAATGGACAGGGGTCAGCAATCAGCCCCAGCATTTT.

This rearrangement joins TRBV11-3 to TRBJ2-3, with D possibly called TRBD1 or TRBD2 (6 bases each). The germline V and J ends were trimmed by 1 base and 3 bases, with 17 bases remaining between them. The germline CDR1 and CDR2 sequences are SGHNT and YENEEA. The CDR3 length is 17 residues. The CDR3 coding sequence is TGTGCCAGCAGCTTAGGTGCGTGGGGGGCCGGGACAGATACGCAGTATTTT. It codes for CASSLGAWGAGTDTQYF.

This chain uses TRBV19 with TRBJ1-3; no definite D call. The CDR3 has 14 residues. CDR1 is LNHDA, CDR2 SQIVND, per germline (reference sequence). The V and J ends lost 2 bases and 0 bases respectively, with 5 bases between them. This CDR3 reads CASSIQVSGNTIYF. The CDR3, as DNA: TGTGCCAGTAGTATACAGGTCTCTGGAAACACCATATATTTT.

This chain's CDR3 is CASSSEFYGYTF. The CDR3 bases are TGTGCCAGTAGTTCAGAGTTCTATGGCTACACCTTC. The rearrangement uses TRBV19 and TRBJ1-2, with D unclear. With 5 bases removed from V and 4 bases from J, the gap between germline ends came to 8 bases. The CDR3 consists of 12 residues. Germline V gives CDR1 LNHDA, CDR2 SQIVND (reference sequence).

V and J are TRBV5-1 and TRBJ2-1; D is tentatively TRBD1 or TRBD2 (6 bases each). Trimming left V 0 bases short and J 3 bases short, with 13 bases between. The CDR3 has 16 residues. Germline V gene sequence: CDR1 SGHRS, CDR2 YFSETQ. Written as DNA, the CDR3 is TGCGCCAGCAGCTTGGAAGGGGGGACAATCTACAATGAGCAGTTCTTC. Protein product: CASSLEGGTIYNEQFF.

The CDR3 region is CASSPKTSGGLTDTQYF. In DNA, the CDR3 is TGCGCCAGCAGCCCGAAGACTAGCGGGGGGCTAACAGATACGCAGTATTTT. This chain uses TRBV5-1 with TRBJ2-3, with 13 bases lining up with TRBD2. Trimming at V came to 4 bases and at J to 3 bases, leaving 8 bases not matched to a gene. The germline V gene encodes CDR1 SGHRS and CDR2 YFSETQ. CDR3 size: 17 residues.

A few counts support this clone. The J gene is TRBJ1-2, the V gene TRBV2, with a possible D match to TRBD1 (5 bases). The CDR3 length is 14 residues. V was clipped by 8 bases and J by 3 bases, with 16 bases between them. Germline V lookup: CDR1 SNHLY, CDR2 FYNNEI. CDR3 sequence reads: CASGTGPSDYGYTF. CDR3 in DNA: TGTGCCAGCGGGACGGGTCCTTCGGACTATGGCTACACCTTC.

CDR3 loop: CASSQKGTAYGYTF. CDR3 bases: TGTGCCAGCAGCCAAAAGGGGACAGCCTATGGCTACACCTTC. This chain uses TRBV3-1 (or the pseudogene TRBV3-2) with TRBJ1-2, with 7 bases identical to TRBD1. This CDR3 is built from 14 residues. Germline V gene sequence: CDR1 LGHDT, CDR2 YNNKEL (reference sequence). The ends lost 2 bases at V and 4 bases at J; junction bases unmatched: 4.

This clone occurred once. The rearrangement links TRBV18 to TRBJ1-4, with 8 bases identical to TRBD1. Per germline, CDR1 KGHSH and CDR2 LQKENI. The CDR3 spans 15 residues. J gave up 8 bases and V 3 bases, and 8 bases lay outside the gene matches. The CDR3 DNA reads as TGTGCCAGCTCACCTTACAGGGGGTCGGAGGAAAAACTGTTTTTT. This sequence encodes CASSPYRGSEEKLFF. Looking up the rest from reference TRBV18 and TRBJ1-4 gives the full variable domain: NAGVMQNPRHLVRRRGQEARLRCSPMKGHSHVYWYRQLPEEGLKFMVYLQKENIIDESGMPKERFSAEFPKEGPSILRIQQVVRGDSAAYFCASSPYRGSEEKLFFGSGTQLSVL.